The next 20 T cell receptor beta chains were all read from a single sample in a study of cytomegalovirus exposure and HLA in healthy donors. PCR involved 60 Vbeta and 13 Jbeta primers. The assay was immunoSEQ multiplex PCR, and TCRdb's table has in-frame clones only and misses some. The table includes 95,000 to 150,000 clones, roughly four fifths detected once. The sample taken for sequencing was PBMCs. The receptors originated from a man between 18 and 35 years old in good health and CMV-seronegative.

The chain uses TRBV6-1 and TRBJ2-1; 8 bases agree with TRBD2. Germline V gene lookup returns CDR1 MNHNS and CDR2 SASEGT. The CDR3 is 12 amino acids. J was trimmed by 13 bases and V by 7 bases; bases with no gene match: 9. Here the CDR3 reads CASTETRGAQFF. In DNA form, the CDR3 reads TGTGCCAGCACAGAAACGCGGGGGGCCCAGTTCTTC.

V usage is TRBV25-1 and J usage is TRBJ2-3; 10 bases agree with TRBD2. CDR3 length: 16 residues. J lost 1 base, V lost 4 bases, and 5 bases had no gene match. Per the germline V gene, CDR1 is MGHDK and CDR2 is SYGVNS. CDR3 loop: CASSGLAGERTDTQYF. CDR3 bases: TGTGCCAGCAGTGGACTAGCGGGTGAGCGCACAGATACGCAGTATTTT.

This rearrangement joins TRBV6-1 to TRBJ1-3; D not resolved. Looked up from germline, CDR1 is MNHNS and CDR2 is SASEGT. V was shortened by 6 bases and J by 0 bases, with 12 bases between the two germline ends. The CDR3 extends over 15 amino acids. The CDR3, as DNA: TGTGCCAGCAGCCGGGAACCTAGCTCTGGAAACACCATATATTTT. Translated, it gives CASSREPSSGNTIYF.

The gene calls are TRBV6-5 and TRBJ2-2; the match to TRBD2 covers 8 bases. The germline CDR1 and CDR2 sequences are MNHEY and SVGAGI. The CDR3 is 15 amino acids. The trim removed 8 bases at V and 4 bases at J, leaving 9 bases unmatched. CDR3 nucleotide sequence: TGTGCCAGCCGAAGGGCGGGGGGATCCACCGGGGAGCTGTTTTTT. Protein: CASRRAGGSTGELFF.

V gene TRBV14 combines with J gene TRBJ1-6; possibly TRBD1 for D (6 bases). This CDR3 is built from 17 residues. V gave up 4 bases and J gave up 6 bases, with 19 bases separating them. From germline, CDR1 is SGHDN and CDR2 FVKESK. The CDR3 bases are TGTGCCAGCAGCCCCGCCTCCCTCGACAGGATTAATTCACCCCTCCACTTT. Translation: CASSPASLDRINSPLHF.

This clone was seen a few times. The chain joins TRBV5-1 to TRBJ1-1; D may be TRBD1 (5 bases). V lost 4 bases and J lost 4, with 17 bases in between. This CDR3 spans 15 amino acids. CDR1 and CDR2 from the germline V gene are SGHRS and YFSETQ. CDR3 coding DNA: TGCGCCAGCAGCCCCCGGCTCGGGGGGAGCACTGAAGCTTTCTTT. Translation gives CASSPRLGGSTEAFF.

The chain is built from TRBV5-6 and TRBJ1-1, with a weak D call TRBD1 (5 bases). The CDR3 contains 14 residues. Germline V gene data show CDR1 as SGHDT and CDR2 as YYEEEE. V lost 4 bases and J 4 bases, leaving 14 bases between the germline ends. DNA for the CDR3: TGTGCCAGCAGCCGGGCTCAGGGAAGCACTGAAGCTTTCTTT. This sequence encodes CASSRAQGSTEAFF.

In DNA form, the CDR3 reads TGCAGCGTTGAAGGTCGGGGGGAGATCACTGAAGCTTTCTTT. Amino acid sequence: CSVEGRGEITEAFF. The chain uses TRBV29-1 and TRBJ1-1; the D gene is possibly TRBD1 (5 bases). CDR3 length: 14 amino acids. The V end lost 1 base, the J end lost 4 bases, and 13 bases lay between the germline ends. The V gene's germline CDR1 is SQVTM and CDR2 ANQGSEA.

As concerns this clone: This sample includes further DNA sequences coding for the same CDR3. This CDR3 is CASRLAMNTEAFF. The CDR3 DNA reads TGCGCCAGCAGGTTAGCCATGAACACTGAAGCTTTCTTT. The chain couples TRBV10-1 to TRBJ1-1; D ambiguous. V was trimmed by 6 bases and J by 0 bases, leaving 8 bases between them. The germline gives CDR1 WNHNN, CDR2 SYGVQD (reference sequence). This CDR3 is 13 amino acids long.

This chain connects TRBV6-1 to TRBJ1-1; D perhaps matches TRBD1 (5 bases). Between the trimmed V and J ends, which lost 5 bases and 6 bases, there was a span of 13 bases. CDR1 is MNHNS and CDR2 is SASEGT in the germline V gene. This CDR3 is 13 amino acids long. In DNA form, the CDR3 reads TGTGCCAGCAGTCTTGCTCAGGGATCTGAAGCTTTCTTT. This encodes CASSLAQGSEAFF.

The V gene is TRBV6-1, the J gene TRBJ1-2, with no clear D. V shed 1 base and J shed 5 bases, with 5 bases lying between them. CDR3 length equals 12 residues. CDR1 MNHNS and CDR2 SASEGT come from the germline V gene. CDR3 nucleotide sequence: TGTGCCAGCAGTGAAGTGGCTTATGGCTACACCTTC. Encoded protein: CASSEVAYGYTF.

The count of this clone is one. CDR3 DNA: TGTGCCAGCAGCCCCGGACGACAGGGGAATCAGCCCCAGCATTTT. Protein product: CASSPGRQGNQPQHF. The V call is TRBV6-5, the J call TRBJ1-5, with 8 bases aligning to TRBD1. Germline lookup yields CDR1 MNHEY and CDR2 SVGAGI. The CDR3 runs 15 residues. V lost 6 bases, J lost 4 bases, and 8 bases stayed unmatched.

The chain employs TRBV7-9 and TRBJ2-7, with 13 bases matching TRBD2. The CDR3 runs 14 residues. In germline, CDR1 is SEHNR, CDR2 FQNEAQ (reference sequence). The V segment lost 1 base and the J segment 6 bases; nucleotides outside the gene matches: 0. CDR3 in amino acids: CASSLGTSGGEQYF. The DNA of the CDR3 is TGTGCCAGCAGCTTAGGGACTAGCGGGGGCGAGCAGTACTTC.

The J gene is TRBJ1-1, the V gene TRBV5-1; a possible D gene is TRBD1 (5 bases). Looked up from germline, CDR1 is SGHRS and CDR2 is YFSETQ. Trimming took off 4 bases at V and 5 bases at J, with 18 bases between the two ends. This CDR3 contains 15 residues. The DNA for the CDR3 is TGCGCCAGCAGCGCTGGACTGGGCGGGGGTACTGAAGCTTTCTTT. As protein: CASSAGLGGGTEAFF.

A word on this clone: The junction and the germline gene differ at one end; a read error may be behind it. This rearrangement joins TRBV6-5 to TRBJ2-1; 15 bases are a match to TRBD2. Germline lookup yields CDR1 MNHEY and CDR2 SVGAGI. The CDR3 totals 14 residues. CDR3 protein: CASSPRTSGGAKVF. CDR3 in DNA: TGTGCCAGCAGTCCCCGGACTAGCGGGGGGGCCAAGGTCTTC.

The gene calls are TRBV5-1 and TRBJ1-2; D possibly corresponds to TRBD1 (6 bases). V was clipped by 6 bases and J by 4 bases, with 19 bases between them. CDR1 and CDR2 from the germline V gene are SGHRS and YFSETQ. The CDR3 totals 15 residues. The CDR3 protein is CASTQGSPLTYGYTF. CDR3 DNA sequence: TGCGCCAGCACGCAGGGGTCCCCCCTGACCTATGGCTACACCTTC.

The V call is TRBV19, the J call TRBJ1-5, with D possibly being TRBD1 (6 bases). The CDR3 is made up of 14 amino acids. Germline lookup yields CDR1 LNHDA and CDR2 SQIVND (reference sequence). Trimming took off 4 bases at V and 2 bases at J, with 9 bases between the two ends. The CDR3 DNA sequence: TGTGCCAGTAGTAACAGGGTAGGCAATCAGCCCCAGCATTTT. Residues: CASSNRVGNQPQHF.

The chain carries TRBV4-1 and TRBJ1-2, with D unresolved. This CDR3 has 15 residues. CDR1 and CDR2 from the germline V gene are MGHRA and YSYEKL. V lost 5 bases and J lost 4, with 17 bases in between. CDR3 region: CASSDQATILYGYTF. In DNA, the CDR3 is TGCGCCAGCAGCGACCAGGCGACCATCCTCTATGGCTACACCTTC.

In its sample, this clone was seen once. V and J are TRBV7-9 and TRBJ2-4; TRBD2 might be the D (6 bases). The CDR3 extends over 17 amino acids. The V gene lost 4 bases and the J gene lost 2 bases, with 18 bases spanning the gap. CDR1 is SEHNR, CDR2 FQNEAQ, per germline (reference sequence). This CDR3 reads CASSSREEQWPKNIQYF. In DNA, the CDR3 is TGTGCCAGCAGCTCAAGGGAGGAACAGTGGCCCAAAAACATTCAGTACTTC.

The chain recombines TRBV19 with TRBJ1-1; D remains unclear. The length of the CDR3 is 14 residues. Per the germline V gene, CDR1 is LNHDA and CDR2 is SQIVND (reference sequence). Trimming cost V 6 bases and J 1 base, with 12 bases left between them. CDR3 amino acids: CASRGRRENTEAFF. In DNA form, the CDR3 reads TGTGCCAGTAGGGGAAGGAGGGAGAACACTGAAGCTTTCTTT.